This T cell receptor beta chain was captured by sequencing in a study of T cell changes during pregnancy in multiple sclerosis. Sequencing used immunoSEQ multiplex PCR; TCRdb keeps in-frame clones, though not all of them. Here the sample spans roughly 30,000 clones, 89% being singletons. Germline-derived CDR1 and CDR2 are MGHRA and YSYEKL. This CDR3 comprises 17 residues. V was clipped by 2 bases and J by 2 bases; unmatched bases: 9. This specimen consisted of CD8+ T cells from peripheral blood mononuclear cells, obtained in the first trimester of pregnancy. The TCR originated in a female donor with multiple sclerosis, enrolled in a pregnancy study. The chain recombines TRBV4-1 with TRBJ2-7; 10 bases map to TRBD2. The CDR3 bases are TGCGCCAGCAGCCAAATAATCCTACTAGCGGGGACCTACGAGCAGTACTTC. Protein sequence: CASSQIILLAGTYEQYF.